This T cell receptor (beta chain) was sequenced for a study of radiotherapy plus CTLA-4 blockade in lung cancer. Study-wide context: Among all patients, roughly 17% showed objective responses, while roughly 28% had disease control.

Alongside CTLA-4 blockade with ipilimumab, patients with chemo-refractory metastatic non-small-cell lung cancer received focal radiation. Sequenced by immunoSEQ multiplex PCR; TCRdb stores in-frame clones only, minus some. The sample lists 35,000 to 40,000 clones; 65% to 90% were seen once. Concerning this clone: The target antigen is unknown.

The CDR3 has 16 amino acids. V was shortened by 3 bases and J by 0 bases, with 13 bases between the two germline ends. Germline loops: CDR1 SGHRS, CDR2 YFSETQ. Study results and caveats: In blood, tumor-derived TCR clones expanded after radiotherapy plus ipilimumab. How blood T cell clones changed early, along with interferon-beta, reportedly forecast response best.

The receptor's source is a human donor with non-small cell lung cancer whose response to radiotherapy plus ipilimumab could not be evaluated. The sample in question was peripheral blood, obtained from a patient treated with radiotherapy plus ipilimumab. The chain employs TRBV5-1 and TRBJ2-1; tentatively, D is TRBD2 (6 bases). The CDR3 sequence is CASSYDSGSSYNEQFF. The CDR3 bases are TGCGCCAGCAGCTACGATAGCGGCAGCTCCTACAATGAGCAGTTCTTC.